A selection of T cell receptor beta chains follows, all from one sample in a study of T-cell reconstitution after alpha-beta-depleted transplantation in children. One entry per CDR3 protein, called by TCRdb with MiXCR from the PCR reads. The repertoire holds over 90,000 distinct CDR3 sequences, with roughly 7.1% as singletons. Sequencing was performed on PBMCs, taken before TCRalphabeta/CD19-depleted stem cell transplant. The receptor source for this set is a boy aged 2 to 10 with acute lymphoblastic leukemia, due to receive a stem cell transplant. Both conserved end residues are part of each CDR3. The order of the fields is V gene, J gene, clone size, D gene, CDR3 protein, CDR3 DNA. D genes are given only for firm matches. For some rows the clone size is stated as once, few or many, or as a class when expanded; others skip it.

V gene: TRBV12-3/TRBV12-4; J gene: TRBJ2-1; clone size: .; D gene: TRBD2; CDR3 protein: CASSTPGLAGYEQFF; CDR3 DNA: TGTGCCAGCAGTACTCCGGGACTAGCGGGCTATGAGCAGTTCTTC
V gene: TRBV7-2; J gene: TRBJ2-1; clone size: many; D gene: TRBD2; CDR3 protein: CASSLGAGGPNEQFF; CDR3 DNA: TGTGCCAGCAGCTTAGGAGCGGGGGGGCCCAATGAGCAGTTCTTC
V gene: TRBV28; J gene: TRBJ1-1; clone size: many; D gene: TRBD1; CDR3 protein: CASSLKTGVVTEAFF; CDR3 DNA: TGTGCCAGCAGTTTGAAGACAGGGGTAGTCACTGAAGCTTTCTTT
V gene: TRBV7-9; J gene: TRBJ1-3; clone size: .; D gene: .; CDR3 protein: CASSQDSGNTIYF; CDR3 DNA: TGTGCCAGTTCTCAGGACTCTGGAAACACCATATATTTT
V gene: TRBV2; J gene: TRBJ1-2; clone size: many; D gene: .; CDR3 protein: CASSEAPDGSYGYTF; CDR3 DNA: TGTGCCAGCAGTGAAGCACCTGACGGATCCTATGGCTACACCTTC
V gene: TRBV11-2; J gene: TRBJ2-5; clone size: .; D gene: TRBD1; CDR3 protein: CASSLDGTGGFQETQYF; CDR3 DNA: TGTGCCAGCAGCTTAGATGGCACAGGGGGCTTCCAAGAGACCCAGTACTTC
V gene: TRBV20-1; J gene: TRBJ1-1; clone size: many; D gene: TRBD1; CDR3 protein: CSAVEGARNTEAFF; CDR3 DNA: TGCAGTGCCGTGGAGGGGGCGCGAAACACTGAAGCTTTCTTT
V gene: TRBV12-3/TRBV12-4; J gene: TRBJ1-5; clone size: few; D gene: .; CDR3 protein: CASSLRAGSRNQPQHF; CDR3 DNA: TGTGCCAGCAGTTTGAGGGCAGGGTCACGGAATCAGCCCCAGCATTTT
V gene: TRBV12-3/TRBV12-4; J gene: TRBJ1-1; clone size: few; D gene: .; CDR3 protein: CASSFRVTEAFF; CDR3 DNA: TGTGCCAGCAGTTTCAGGGTAACTGAAGCTTTCTTT
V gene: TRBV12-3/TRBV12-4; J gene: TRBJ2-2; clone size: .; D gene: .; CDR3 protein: CASSYRTGITGELFF; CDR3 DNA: TGTGCCAGCAGCTACCGAACAGGGATTACCGGGGAGCTGTTTTTT
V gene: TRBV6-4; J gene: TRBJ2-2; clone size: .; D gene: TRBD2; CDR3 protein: CASSETSGDSTGELFF; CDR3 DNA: TGTGCCAGCAGTGAGACTAGCGGGGATTCTACCGGGGAGCTGTTTTTT
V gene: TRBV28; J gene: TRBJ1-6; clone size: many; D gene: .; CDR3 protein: CATSRATNLHF; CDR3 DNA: TGTGCCACCAGCCGGGCGACGAACCTCCACTTT
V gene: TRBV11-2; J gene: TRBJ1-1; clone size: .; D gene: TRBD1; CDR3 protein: CASSSSTGGYTEAFF; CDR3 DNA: TGTGCCAGCAGCTCCTCGACAGGGGGCTATACTGAAGCTTTCTTT
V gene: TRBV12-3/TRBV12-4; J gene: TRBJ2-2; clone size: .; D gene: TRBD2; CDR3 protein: CASSLRSSGGSTGELFF; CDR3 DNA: TGTGCCAGCAGTTTAAGGTCTAGCGGGGGGAGCACCGGGGAGCTGTTTTTT
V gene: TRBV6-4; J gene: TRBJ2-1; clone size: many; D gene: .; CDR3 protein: CASSDSWQASYNEQFF; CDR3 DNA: TGTGCCAGCAGTGACTCGTGGCAGGCCTCCTACAATGAGCAGTTCTTC
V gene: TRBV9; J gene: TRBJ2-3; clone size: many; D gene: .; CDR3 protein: CASSPLGAGAGTDTQYF; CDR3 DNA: TGTGCCAGCAGCCCCCTAGGTGCGGGGGCCGGCACAGATACGCAGTATTTT
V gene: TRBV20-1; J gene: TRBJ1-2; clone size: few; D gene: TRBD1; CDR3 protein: CSARPPGGGSYGYTF; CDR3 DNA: TGCAGTGCTAGACCTCCAGGGGGAGGAAGCTATGGCTACACCTTC
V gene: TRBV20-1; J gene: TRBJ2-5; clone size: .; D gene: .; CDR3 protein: CSARQGQETQYF; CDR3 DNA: TGCAGTGCTAGGCAGGGCCAAGAGACCCAGTACTTC
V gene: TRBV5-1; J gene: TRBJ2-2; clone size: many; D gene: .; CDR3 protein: CASSRLQGPGELFF; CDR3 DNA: TGCGCCAGCAGCCGGTTACAGGGACCCGGGGAGCTGTTTTTT
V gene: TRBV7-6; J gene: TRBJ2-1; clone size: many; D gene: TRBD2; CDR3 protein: CASSLGGGSYNEQFF; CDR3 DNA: TGTGCCAGCAGCTTAGGCGGGGGCTCCTACAATGAGCAGTTCTTC
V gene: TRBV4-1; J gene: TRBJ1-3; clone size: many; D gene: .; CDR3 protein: CASSQARFSGNTIYF; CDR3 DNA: TGCGCCAGCAGCCAAGCCAGGTTCTCTGGAAACACCATATATTTT
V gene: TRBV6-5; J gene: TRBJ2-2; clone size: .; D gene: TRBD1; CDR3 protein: CASSSGQGRTGELFF; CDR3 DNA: TGTGCCAGCAGTTCCGGACAGGGGAGAACCGGGGAGCTGTTTTTT
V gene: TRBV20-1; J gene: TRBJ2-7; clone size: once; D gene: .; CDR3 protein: CSASEAAYEQYF; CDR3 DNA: TGCAGTGCTAGCGAGGCCGCTTACGAGCAGTACTTC
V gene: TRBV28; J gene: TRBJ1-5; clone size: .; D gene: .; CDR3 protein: CASSLEWPQHF; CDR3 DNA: TGTGCCAGCAGTTTGGAATGGCCCCAGCATTTT
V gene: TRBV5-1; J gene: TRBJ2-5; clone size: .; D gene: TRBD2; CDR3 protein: CASSLGASGQETQYF; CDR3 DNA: TGCGCCAGCAGCTTGGGTGCTAGCGGGCAAGAGACCCAGTACTTC
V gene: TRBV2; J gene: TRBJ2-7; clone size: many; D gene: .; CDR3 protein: CASAAGPSYEQYF; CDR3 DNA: TGTGCCAGCGCGGCAGGGCCTTCCTACGAGCAGTACTTC
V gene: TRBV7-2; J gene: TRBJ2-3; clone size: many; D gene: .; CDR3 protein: CASSLLAPDTQYF; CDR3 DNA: TGTGCCAGCAGCTTATTGGCCCCAGATACGCAGTATTTT
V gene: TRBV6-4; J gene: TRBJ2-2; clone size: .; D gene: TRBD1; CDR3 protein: CASSSGQGDTGELFF; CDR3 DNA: TGTGCCAGCAGTTCCGGACAGGGGGACACCGGGGAGCTGTTTTTT
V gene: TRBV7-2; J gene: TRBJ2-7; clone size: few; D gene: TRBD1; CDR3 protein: CASSLPGTGGYEQYF; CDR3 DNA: TGTGCCAGCAGCCTACCCGGGACAGGAGGCTACGAGCAGTACTTC
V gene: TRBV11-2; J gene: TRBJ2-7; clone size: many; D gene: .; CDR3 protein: CASSPSYEQYF; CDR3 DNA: TGTGCCAGCAGCCCCTCCTACGAGCAGTACTTC
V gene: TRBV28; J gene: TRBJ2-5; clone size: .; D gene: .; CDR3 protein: CASSPGLLIRTQYF; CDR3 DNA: TGTGCCAGCAGTCCCGGGCTCCTGATAAGGACCCAGTACTTC
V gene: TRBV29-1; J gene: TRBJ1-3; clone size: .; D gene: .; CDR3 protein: CSASMGVSGNTIYF; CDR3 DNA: TGCAGCGCCAGTATGGGGGTCTCTGGAAACACCATATATTTT
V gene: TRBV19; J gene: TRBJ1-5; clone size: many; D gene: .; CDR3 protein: CASSMTDYSNQPQHF; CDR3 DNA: TGTGCCAGTAGTATGACAGACTATAGCAATCAGCCCCAGCATTTT
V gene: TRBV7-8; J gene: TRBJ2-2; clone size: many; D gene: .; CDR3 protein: CASSLVLDRDTGELFF; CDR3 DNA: TGTGCCAGCAGCTTAGTATTGGACAGAGATACCGGGGAGCTGTTTTTT
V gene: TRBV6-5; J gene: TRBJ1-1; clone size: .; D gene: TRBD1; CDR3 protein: CASSLQGAYTEAFF; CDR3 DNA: TGTGCCAGCAGTTTACAGGGGGCGTACACTGAAGCTTTCTTT
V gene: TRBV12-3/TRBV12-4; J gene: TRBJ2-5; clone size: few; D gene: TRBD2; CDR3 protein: CTSSSGLAGALYQETQYF; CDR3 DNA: TGTACCAGCAGTAGCGGACTAGCGGGGGCCTTGTACCAAGAGACCCAGTACTTC
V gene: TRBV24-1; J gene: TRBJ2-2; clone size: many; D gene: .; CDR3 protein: CATSAEKENTGELFF; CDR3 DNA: TGTGCCACCAGTGCCGAAAAGGAGAACACCGGGGAGCTGTTTTTT
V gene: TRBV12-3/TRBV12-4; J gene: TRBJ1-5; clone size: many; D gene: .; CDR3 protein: CASSPDGGGSPQHF; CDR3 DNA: TGTGCCAGCAGCCCAGACGGAGGAGGCAGCCCCCAGCATTTT
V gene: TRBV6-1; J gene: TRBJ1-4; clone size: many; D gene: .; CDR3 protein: CASSVRPGTTNEKLFF; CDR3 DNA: TGTGCCAGCAGCGTCCGTCCGGGCACAACTAATGAAAAACTGTTTTTT
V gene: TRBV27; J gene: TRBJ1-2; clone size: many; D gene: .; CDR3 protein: CASSPRTAGYRGHNGYTF; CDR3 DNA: TGTGCCAGCAGTCCCCGGACAGCCGGATATAGGGGTCATAATGGCTACACCTTC
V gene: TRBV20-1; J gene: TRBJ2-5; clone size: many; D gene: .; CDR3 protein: CSASRRGETQYF; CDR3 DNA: TGCAGTGCTAGCCGAAGGGGAGAGACCCAGTACTTC
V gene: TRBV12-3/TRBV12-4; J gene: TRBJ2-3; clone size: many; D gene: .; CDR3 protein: CASSNYRDTQYF; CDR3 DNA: TGTGCCAGCAGCAACTATAGAGATACGCAGTATTTT
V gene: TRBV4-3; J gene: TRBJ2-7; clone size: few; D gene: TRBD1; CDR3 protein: CASSQGWQGAYEQYF; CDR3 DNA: TGCGCCAGCAGCCAAGGGTGGCAGGGGGCCTACGAGCAGTACTTC
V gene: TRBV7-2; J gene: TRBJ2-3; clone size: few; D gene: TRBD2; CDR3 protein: CASSLALTLGAGGRSDTQYF; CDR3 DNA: TGTGCCAGCAGCTTAGCGCTAACCCTAGGAGCGGGGGGCAGATCAGATACGCAGTATTTT